The rows below give T cell receptor beta chains drawn from one sample of a study of CD8 T cells in Susac syndrome. MiXCR, run by TCRdb on the immunoSEQ multiplex PCR reads, gives a single entry per CDR3 protein. The sample yields approximately 230,000 distinct CDR3 sequences, approximately 92% seen once. The sequenced material came from CD4+ T cells from PBMCs. These receptors were obtained from a human donor with multiple sclerosis. Both conserved end residues are part of each CDR3. D genes are given only for firm matches. Only part of the rows carry a size: once, few, many, or a class if the clone is expanded.

NA | TRBJ1-2 | TRBV20-1 | NA | TGCAGTGCTAGAGATCTAGTGCGGGGCTACACCTTC | CSARDLVRGYTF
NA | TRBJ1-3 | TRBV2 | NA | TGTGCCTGGACGGGGGTTTTTGGAAACACCATATATTTT | CAWTGVFGNTIYF
NA | TRBJ1-2 | TRBV29-1 | NA | TGCAGCGTTGAAGATCCTGGCAGGGGCGAAGGCTACACCTTC | CSVEDPGRGEGYTF
NA | TRBJ2-4 | TRBV20-1 | NA | TGCAGTGCTCCCGTCCGGCCAGGTCTAGCCAAAAACATTCAGTACTTC | CSAPVRPGLAKNIQYF
NA | TRBJ1-5 | TRBV27 | NA | TGTGCCAGCAGTTTTCTAAATCAGCCCCAGCATTTT | CASSFLNQPQHF
NA | TRBJ1-4 | TRBV20-1 | NA | TGCAGTGCTACCCCCGAACAGGGAACTAATGAAAAACTGTTTTTT | CSATPEQGTNEKLFF
NA | TRBJ1-2 | TRBV7-2 | NA | TGTGCCAGCAGCACTAGAACTGACGTAACTAACTATGGCTACACCTTC | CASSTRTDVTNYGYTF
TRBD2 | TRBJ2-3 | TRBV20-1 | NA | TGCAGTGCGGACCCAGGGGGACTAGCGGGCGATACGCAGTATTTT | CSADPGGLAGDTQYF
NA | TRBJ1-1 | TRBV5-1 | once | TGCGCCAGCAGCTTGAGAGGGCTGGTTCAAGGAAACACTGAAGCTTTCTTT | CASSLRGLVQGNTEAFF
TRBD1 | TRBJ2-3 | TRBV5-1 | NA | TGCGCCAGCAAGTTCGGATATACAGGGGCCACAGATACGCAGTATTTT | CASKFGYTGATDTQYF
TRBD2 | TRBJ2-5 | TRBV6-1 | NA | TGTGCCAGCAGCGGAGGGACTAGCATACAGACCCAGTACTTC | CASSGGTSIQTQYF
TRBD2 | TRBJ2-3 | TRBV24-1 | NA | TGTGCCACCAGTGCCTTAGCGGGAGCCACAGATACGCAGTATTTT | CATSALAGATDTQYF
TRBD2 | TRBJ2-1 | TRBV7-3 | NA | TGTGCCAGCGCCCCCGGGACTAGCGGCTCCAGAGCCTACAATGAGCAGTTCTTC | CASAPGTSGSRAYNEQFF
TRBD2 | TRBJ2-7 | TRBV27 | NA | TGTGCCAGCAGTCCCCTATTTAACCTAGCGGGGCGCTACGAGCAGTACTTC | CASSPLFNLAGRYEQYF
NA | TRBJ2-3 | TRBV4-1 | NA | TGCGCCAGCAGCCAAGTCTGGACTAGCACAGATACGCAGTATTTT | CASSQVWTSTDTQYF
TRBD1 | TRBJ1-1 | TRBV29-1 | NA | TGCAGCGCAACGGTACAGGGGGCAAGAAACACTGAAGCTTTCTTT | CSATVQGARNTEAFF
TRBD1 | TRBJ2-7 | TRBV5-4 | NA | TGTGCCAGCAGCGTGACACCGGGACAGGGCTCCTACGAGCAGTACTTC | CASSVTPGQGSYEQYF
TRBD1 | TRBJ1-1 | TRBV12-3/TRBV12-4 | NA | TGTGCCAGCAGCGGTGACAGGGGGTTCGGGTTTTGGGCCAACACTGAAGCTTTCTTT | CASSGDRGFGFWANTEAFF
TRBD1 | TRBJ2-7 | TRBV7-7 | NA | TGTGCCAGCAGCCCCGGACAGGGGGCGGAGTACGAGCAGTACTTC | CASSPGQGAEYEQYF
NA | TRBJ2-1 | TRBV7-2 | NA | TGTGCCAGCAGCTTAGCTAGAAACAATGAGCAGTTCTTC | CASSLARNNEQFF
NA | TRBJ2-1 | TRBV4-1 | NA | TGCGCCAGCAGCCAATCCCCTACTAGTACCTACAATGAGCAGTTCTTC | CASSQSPTSTYNEQFF
TRBD1 | TRBJ1-2 | TRBV5-1 | NA | TGCGCCAGCAGCTTGGGGGACAGGAGATCTAACTATGGCTACACCTTC | CASSLGDRRSNYGYTF
TRBD1 | TRBJ2-2 | TRBV7-7 | NA | TGTGCCAGCAGCTTAGGACAGGGGGCAATCGGGGAGCTGTTTTTT | CASSLGQGAIGELFF
NA | TRBJ1-5 | TRBV30 | NA | TGTGCCTGGGTGGGGGGCAATCAGCCCCAGCATTTT | CAWVGGNQPQHF
NA | TRBJ2-5 | TRBV7-3 | NA | TGTGCCAGCAGCCGAACCGGGATTGGGCAAGAGACCCAGTACTTC | CASSRTGIGQETQYF
NA | TRBJ1-1 | TRBV30 | NA | TGTGCCTGGAGAGACAGTCTGAGCACTGAAGCTTTCTTT | CAWRDSLSTEAFF
TRBD1 | TRBJ2-5 | TRBV5-4 | once | TGTGCCAGCAGCCCGACGACAGGGCGGGAGACCCAGTACTTC | CASSPTTGRETQYF
NA | TRBJ1-1 | TRBV20-1 | NA | TGCAGTGCTAAAAAGTACTCCAACCAAGTTTTCTTT | CSAKKYSNQVFF
NA | TRBJ2-6 | TRBV6-1 | NA | TGTGCCAGCAGTGGGTCGGGCCGATCTGGGGCCAACGTCCTGACTTTC | CASSGSGRSGANVLTF
TRBD2 | TRBJ2-3 | TRBV6-2/TRBV6-3 | NA | TGTGCCAGCAGTCGAGAAGGTCCACTAGCGGGGGCCACAGATACGCAGTATTTT | CASSREGPLAGATDTQYF
NA | TRBJ2-2 | TRBV7-9 | NA | TGTGCCAGCAGACCTCGGGGGGCTGCCGGGGAGCTGTTTTTT | CASRPRGAAGELFF
NA | TRBJ1-6 | TRBV7-2 | NA | TGTGCCAGCAGAGGGTCGAGCAATTCACCCCTCCACTTT | CASRGSSNSPLHF
TRBD1 | TRBJ1-2 | TRBV3-1 | NA | TGTGCCAGCAGCCGCGGACAGGGGAGGATCCTACTCTATGGCTACACCTTC | CASSRGQGRILLYGYTF
NA | TRBJ1-3 | TRBV6-1 | once | TGTGCCAGCAGTGAATTTCAGGGGCGTCGAAACACCATATATTTT | CASSEFQGRRNTIYF
NA | TRBJ1-1 | TRBV2 | NA | TGTGCCAGCACTTGGACAGAGTTGAACACTGAAGCTTTCTTT | CASTWTELNTEAFF
NA | TRBJ1-6 | TRBV5-6 | NA | TGTGCCAGCAGTCCGAGGAGGGGTTCACCCCTCCACTTT | CASSPRRGSPLHF
NA | TRBJ1-1 | TRBV7-9 | once | TGTGCCAGCAGCCCCCCAGATCGGTGGACTGAAGCTTTCTTT | CASSPPDRWTEAFF
TRBD2 | TRBJ2-2 | TRBV10-3 | NA | TGTGCCATCAATAGCCTAGCGGGACCGAACACCGGGGAGCTGTTTTTT | CAINSLAGPNTGELFF
NA | TRBJ2-7 | TRBV3-1 | once | TGTGCCAGCAGCCAAGGTGCCGGCGAGCAGTACTTC | CASSQGAGEQYF
NA | TRBJ1-1 | TRBV15 | once | TGTGCCACCAGCAGAGGGGTCGCGATCACTGAAGCTTTCTTT | CATSRGVAITEAFF
NA | TRBJ2-7 | TRBV2 | NA | TGTGCCAGCAGTGATTGGGCAGGGCGCTCCTACGAGCAGTACTTC | CASSDWAGRSYEQYF